This TCR beta chain was sequenced in a study of CD8 T cells in ankylosing spondylitis. Comment on this clonotype: Its antigen is not identified.

Germline loops: CDR1 SGDLS, CDR2 YYNGEE. The trim removed 3 bases at V and 3 bases at J, leaving 4 bases unmatched. The CDR3 is made up of 15 amino acids. From the 5' RACE reads, TCRdb called clonotypes with MiXCR, one entry per CDR3 protein. The sample lists 300,000 to 400,000 distinct CDR3 sequences; more than 20% were seen once. Study-wide points: A motif in TCR beta, a set of about 8 highly homologous variants, appeared characteristic of ankylosing spondylitis blood.

The sample comprised blood, either unsorted or a sorted T cell fraction (not recorded which). The receptor comes from a male donor with ankylosing spondylitis. The genes are TRBV9 and TRBJ1-5; TRBD1 aligns across 9 bases. CDR3 coding DNA: TGTGCCAGCAGCGGGACAGGGGATGACAATCAGCCCCAGCATTTT. Protein: CASSGTGDDNQPQHF.